This T cell receptor (beta chain) was captured in a study of vaccination and CD4 T cells after COVID-19. For the study at large: A median of approximately 75 days (range 14 to 241) separated dose two from the taking of post-vaccine samples. Each of the control cultures got a CEFX pool, an HIV-1 Nef pool, or no peptide. Overall study findings and caveats: There were relatively few convalescent patients studied, and there were no early post-infection timepoints.

Cultured CD4+ T cells had their DNA profiled by the Oncomine TCR Beta short-read assay. TCRdb itself ran the PCR reads through MiXCR, one entry per CDR3 protein. The sample carries 20,000 to 30,000 distinct CDR3 sequences, 41% recorded once. This CDR3 spans 13 amino acids. V was trimmed by 3 bases and J by 4 bases, leaving 10 bases between them. CDR1 and CDR2 from the germline V gene are DFQATT and SNEGSKA (reference sequence). Time point noted: late sampling 161 to 241 days after vaccination in a few convalescent patients. Treatment given: approximately nine-day PBMC culture with coronavirus spike peptide pools or control peptides (ViraFEST assay). Peptide pool stimulation in ViraFEST expanded antigen-specific T cells, whose TCRs were then sequenced. Of note for this clonotype: Antigen: not known.

The chain links TRBV20-1 to TRBJ1-3; D gene uncertain. This clonotype was obtained from a human donor who had recovered from COVID-19. This material consisted of CD4+ T cells from blood, cultured in vitro, taken about 7 months after SARS-CoV-2 vaccination. This CDR3 reads CSASAPVGNTIYF. CDR3 in DNA: TGCAGTGCTAGCGCCCCGGTAGGAAACACCATATATTTT.